This T cell receptor (beta chain) emerged from a study of T cells in tumors after PD-1 blockade. Study as a whole: No patient had prior checkpoint blockade, systemic immunosuppression, or radiotherapy within 4 weeks. During anti-PD-1 treatment, some patients continued daily vismodegib 150 mg. Study results and caveats: Peripheral recruitment is suggested, as some novel exhausted tumor clones were in pre-treatment blood.

Genomic DNA template from tumor biopsies or peripheral blood, roughly 600 ng to 6,500 ng input. This CDR3 has 18 residues. Sequenced by immunoSEQ multiplex PCR; TCRdb stores in-frame clones only, minus some. Here the sample spans tens of thousands of clones, just under 80% being singletons. This clone is judged large. The antigen is undetermined. The clonotype comes from a human donor with basal cell carcinoma. The genes are TRBV21-1 and TRBJ2-7; the DNA was not used to check the table's D call, TRBD2. TRBV21-1 is a listed pseudogene. The starting material was PBMCs, obtained before anti-PD-1 treatment. CDR3 region: CASSKDPTAGEGSYEQYF. The CDR3 region has the DNA TGTGCCAGCAGCAAAGATCCTACGGCCGGTGAGGGCTCCTACGAGCAGTACTTC.